This paragraph covers one T cell receptor (beta chain) sequence. The sample originates from a study of OX40 agonist ivuxolimab in advanced cancers. At the level of the study: Each patient was given ivuxolimab into a vein every 2 weeks, at 0.01 to 10 mg/kg.

V lost 0 bases and J lost 8, with 8 bases in between. There are 12 residues in the CDR3. Germline CDR1 SGHRS, CDR2 YFSETQ. Method: immunoSEQ multiplex PCR; TCRdb's copy keeps in-frame clones and lacks some. The sample shows tens of thousands of clones, approximately 86% of them seen only once. The TCR comes from an adult with an advanced solid tumor such as melanoma, head and neck, liver or kidney cancer. Sequences were derived from CD4+ or CD8+ T cells sorted from blood, sampled in a trial of the OX40 agonist ivuxolimab. The chain joins TRBV5-1 to TRBJ1-1; D is perhaps TRBD1 (6 bases). The CDR3 DNA reads TGCGCCAGCAGCTTGGGGGGACAAGAAGCTTTCTTT. Translated: CASSLGGQEAFF.